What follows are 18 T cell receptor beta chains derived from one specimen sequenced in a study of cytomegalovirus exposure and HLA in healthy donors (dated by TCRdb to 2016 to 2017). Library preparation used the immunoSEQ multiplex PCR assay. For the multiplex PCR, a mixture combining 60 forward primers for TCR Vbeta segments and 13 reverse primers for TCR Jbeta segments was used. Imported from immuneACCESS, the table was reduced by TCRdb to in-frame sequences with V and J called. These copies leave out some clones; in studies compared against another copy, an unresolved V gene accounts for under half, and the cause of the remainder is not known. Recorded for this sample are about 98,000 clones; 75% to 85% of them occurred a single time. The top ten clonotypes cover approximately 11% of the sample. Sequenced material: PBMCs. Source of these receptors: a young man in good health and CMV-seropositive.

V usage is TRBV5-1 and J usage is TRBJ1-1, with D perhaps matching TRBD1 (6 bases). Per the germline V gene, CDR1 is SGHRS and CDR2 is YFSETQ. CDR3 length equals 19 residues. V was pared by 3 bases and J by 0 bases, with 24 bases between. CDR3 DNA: TGCGCCAGCAGCTCGGGGAGACACAGGGACCTGTTAATGAACACTGAAGCTTTCTTT. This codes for CASSSGRHRDLLMNTEAFF.

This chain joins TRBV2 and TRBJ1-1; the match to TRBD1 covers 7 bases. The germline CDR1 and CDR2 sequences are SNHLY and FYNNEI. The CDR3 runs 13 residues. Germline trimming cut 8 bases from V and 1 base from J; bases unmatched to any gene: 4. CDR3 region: CASQGQKNTEAFF. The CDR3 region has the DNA TGTGCCAGCCAGGGACAGAAGAACACTGAAGCTTTCTTT. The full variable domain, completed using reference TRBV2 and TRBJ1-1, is EPEVTQTPSHQVTQMGQEVILRCVPISNHLYFYWYRQILGQKVEFLVSFYNNEISEKSEIFDDQFSVERPDGSNFTLKIRSTKLEDSAMYFCASQGQKNTEAFFGQGTRLTVV.

The CDR3: CASSLRVEGDTQYF. CDR3 nucleotide sequence: TGTGCCAGCAGCTTACGGGTTGAGGGAGATACGCAGTATTTT. This chain connects TRBV5-4 to TRBJ2-3; TRBD2 might be the D (5 bases). V lost 2 bases and J lost 5, with 12 bases in between. The CDR3 runs 14 residues. The germline V gene has CDR1 SGHNT and CDR2 YYREEE (reference sequence). Supplemented by reference TRBV5-4 and TRBJ2-3, the full variable domain reads ETGVTQSPTHLIKTRGQQVTLRCSSQSGHNTVSWYQQALGQGPQFIFQYYREEENGRGNFPPRFSGLQFPNYSSELNVNALELDDSALYLCASSLRVEGDTQYFGPGTRLTVL.

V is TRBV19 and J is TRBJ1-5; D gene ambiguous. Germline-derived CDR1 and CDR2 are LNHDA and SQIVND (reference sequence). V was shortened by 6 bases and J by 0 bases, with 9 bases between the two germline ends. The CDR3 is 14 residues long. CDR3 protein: CASRYRYSNQPQHF. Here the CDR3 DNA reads TGTGCCAGTAGGTACAGATATAGCAATCAGCCCCAGCATTTT. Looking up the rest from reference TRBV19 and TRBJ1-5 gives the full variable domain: DGGITQSPKYLFRKEGQNVTLSCEQNLNHDAMYWYRQDPGQGLRLIYYSQIVNDFQKGDIAEGYSVSREKKESFPLTVTSAQKNPTAFYLCASRYRYSNQPQHFGDGTRLSIL.

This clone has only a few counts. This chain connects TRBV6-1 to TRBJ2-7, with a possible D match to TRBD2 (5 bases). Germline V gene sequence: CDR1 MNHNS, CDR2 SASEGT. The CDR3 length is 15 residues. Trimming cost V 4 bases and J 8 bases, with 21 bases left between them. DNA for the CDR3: TGTGCCAGCAGTGGCCGCGGAGGCCTTGGAAGGAAGCAGTACTTC. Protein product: CASSGRGGLGRKQYF.

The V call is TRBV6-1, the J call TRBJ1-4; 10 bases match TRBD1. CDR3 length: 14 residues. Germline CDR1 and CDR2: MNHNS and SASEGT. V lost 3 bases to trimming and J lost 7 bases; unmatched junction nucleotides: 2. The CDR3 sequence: CASSETGGGEKLFF. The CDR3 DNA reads TGTGCCAGCAGTGAGACAGGGGGCGGTGAAAAACTGTTTTTT.

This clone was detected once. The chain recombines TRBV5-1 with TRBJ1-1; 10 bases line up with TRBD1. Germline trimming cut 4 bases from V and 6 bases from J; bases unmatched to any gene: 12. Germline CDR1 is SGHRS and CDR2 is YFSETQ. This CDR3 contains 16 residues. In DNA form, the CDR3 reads TGCGCCAGCAGCCCGGGACAGGGGTCTTACGATTCTGAAGCTTTCTTT. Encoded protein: CASSPGQGSYDSEAFF.

The DNA for the CDR3 is TGTGCCAGCAGCCGCGTTAGTTTGGATGGCTACACCTTC. It encodes CASSRVSLDGYTF. The gene calls are TRBV7-8 and TRBJ1-2; D call uncertain. Trimming stripped 5 bases from V and 6 bases from J, with 13 bases between. Per germline, CDR1 SGHVS and CDR2 FQNEAQ. This CDR3 contains 13 residues.

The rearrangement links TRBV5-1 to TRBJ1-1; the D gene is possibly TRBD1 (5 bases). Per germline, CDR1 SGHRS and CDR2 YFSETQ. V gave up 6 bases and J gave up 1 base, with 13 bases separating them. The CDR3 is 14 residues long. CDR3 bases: TGCGCCAGCACACCGGGGCGGGGGAACACTGAAGCTTTCTTT. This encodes CASTPGRGNTEAFF.

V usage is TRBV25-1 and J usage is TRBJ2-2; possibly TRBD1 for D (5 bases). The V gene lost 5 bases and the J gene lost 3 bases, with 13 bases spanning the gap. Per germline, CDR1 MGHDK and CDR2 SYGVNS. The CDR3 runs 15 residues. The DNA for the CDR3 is TGTGCCAGCAGTAGGCAGGGCAGGGACACCGGGGAGCTGTTTTTT. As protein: CASSRQGRDTGELFF.

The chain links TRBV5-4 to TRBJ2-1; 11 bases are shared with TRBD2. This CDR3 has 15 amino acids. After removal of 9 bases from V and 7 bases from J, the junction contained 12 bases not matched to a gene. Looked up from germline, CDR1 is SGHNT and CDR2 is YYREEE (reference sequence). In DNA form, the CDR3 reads TGTGCCACTAGTCTTAGCGGGGGGGCGGGGAATGAGCAGTTCTTC. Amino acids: CATSLSGGAGNEQFF.

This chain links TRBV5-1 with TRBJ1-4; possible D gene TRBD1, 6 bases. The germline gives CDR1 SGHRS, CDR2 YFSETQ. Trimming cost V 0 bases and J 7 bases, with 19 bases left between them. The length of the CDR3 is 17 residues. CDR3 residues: CASSLGRGVGSSEKLFF. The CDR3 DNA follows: TGCGCCAGCAGCTTGGGCAGGGGTGTCGGTAGTAGTGAAAAACTGTTTTTT.

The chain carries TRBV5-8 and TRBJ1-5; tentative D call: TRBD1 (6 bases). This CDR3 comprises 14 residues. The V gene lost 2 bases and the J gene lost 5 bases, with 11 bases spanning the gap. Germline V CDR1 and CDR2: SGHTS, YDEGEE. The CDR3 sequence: CASSFRGTDQPQHF. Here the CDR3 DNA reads TGTGCCAGCAGCTTTAGGGGGACGGATCAGCCCCAGCATTTT.

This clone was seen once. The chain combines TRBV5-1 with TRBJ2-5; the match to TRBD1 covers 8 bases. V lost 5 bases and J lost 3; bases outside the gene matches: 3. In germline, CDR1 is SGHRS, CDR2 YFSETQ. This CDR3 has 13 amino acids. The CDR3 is CASRTGEEETQYF. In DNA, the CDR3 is TGCGCCAGCAGGACAGGGGAGGAAGAGACCCAGTACTTC.

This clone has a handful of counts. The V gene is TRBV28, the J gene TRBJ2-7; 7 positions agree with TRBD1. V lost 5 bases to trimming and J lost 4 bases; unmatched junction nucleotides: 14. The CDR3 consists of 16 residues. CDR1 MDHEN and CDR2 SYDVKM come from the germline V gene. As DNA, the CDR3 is TGTGCCAGCAGTCCTAACCGGGACAGCAAGACTTACGAGCAGTACTTC. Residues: CASSPNRDSKTYEQYF.

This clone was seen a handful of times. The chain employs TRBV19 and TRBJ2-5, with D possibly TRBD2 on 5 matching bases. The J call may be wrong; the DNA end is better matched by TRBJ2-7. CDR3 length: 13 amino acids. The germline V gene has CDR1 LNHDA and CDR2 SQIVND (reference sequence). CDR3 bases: TGTGCCAGTAGTCTCCGGACGGGATACGAGCAGTACTTC. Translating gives CASSLRTGYEQYF.

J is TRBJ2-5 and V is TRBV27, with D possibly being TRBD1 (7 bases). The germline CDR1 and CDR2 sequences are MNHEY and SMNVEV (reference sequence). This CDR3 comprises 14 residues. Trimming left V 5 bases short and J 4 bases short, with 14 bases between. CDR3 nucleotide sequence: TGTGCCAGCAGTCCCAGCCAGGGGGGAGAGACCCAGTACTTC. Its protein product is CASSPSQGGETQYF.

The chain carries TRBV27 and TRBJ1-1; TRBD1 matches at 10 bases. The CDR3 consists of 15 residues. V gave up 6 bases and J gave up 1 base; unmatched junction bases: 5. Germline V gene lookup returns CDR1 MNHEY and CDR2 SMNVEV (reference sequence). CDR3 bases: TGTGCCAGCAGCCATAGGACAGGGGGGAACACTGAAGCTTTCTTT. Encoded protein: CASSHRTGGNTEAFF.